Listed below are T cell receptor beta chains from one sample, sequenced in a study of shared clonotypes between healthy human individuals. The protocol was immunoSEQ multiplex PCR, while the TCRdb copy is restricted to in-frame clones and leaves out a portion. The sample yields about 820,000 clones, over 90% seen once. The sequencing sample was made of naive CD8+ T cells sorted from blood. The receptor set was obtained from a man under 40 in good health. Each CDR3 is given with its conserved first and last residue. The D gene is left open where the match is weak. Clone size is given for some rows only: seen once, a few or many times, or a class if the clone is expanded.

. TRBJ2-1 TRBV6-1 TRBD2 TGTGCCAGCAGTGAAGACCGGGAGGGTGGGTATGAGCAGTTCTTC CASSEDREGGYEQFF
. TRBJ2-7 TRBV6-5 . TGTGCCAGCAGTTCACCGGGACGGTTCTACGAGCAGTACTTC CASSSPGRFYEQYF
. TRBJ2-1 TRBV9 . TGTGCCAGCAGCCCAGGACTTAACAATGAGCAGTTCTTC CASSPGLNNEQFF
. TRBJ2-1 TRBV6-1 TRBD2 TGTGCCAGCAGTGAATCGGCGGGGGCCTACAATGAGCAGTTCTTC CASSESAGAYNEQFF
. TRBJ2-6 TRBV25-1 . TGTGCCAGCAGTCGCCCCGGATTCTCTGGGGCCAACGTCCTGACTTTC CASSRPGFSGANVLTF
. TRBJ2-3 TRBV7-9 TRBD2 TGTGCCAGCAGCTTAGTTAGCGGGAGCACAGATACGCAGTATTTT CASSLVSGSTDTQYF
few TRBJ2-7 TRBV11-2 . TGTGCCAGCAGCTTAGCGGTAGCCTACGAGCAGTACTTC CASSLAVAYEQYF
. TRBJ1-2 TRBV7-9 . TGTGCCAGCAACAAGCCCGGAGATTTCTATGGCTACACCTTC CASNKPGDFYGYTF
. TRBJ1-1 TRBV19 . TGTGCCAGTAGTATAGGTAGGCTCCCCGACACTGAAGCTTTCTTT CASSIGRLPDTEAFF
. TRBJ2-1 TRBV9 . TGTGCCAGCAGCGTAGGAAGCCTCCTCAGAGATTACGGCTCCTACAATGAGCAGTTCTTC CASSVGSLLRDYGSYNEQFF
. TRBJ2-1 TRBV27 TRBD2 TGTGCCAGCAGCCCTCTAGCGGGAGGGCCCTACAATGAGCAGTTCTTC CASSPLAGGPYNEQFF
. TRBJ1-2 TRBV29-1 . TGCAGCGTTGAAGCCGACAGCACTATCGGCTACACCTTC CSVEADSTIGYTF
. TRBJ1-2 TRBV6-6 . TGTGCCAGCAGTTACTCGGATTCTTTTGGAGCTTATGGCTACACCTTC CASSYSDSFGAYGYTF
once TRBJ1-3 TRBV28 . TGTGCCAGCAGTAACGTGGGGTCTGGAAACACCATATATTTT CASSNVGSGNTIYF
. TRBJ1-5 TRBV4-1 . TGCGCCAGCAGCCCCCAGATGACTGGCAATCAGCCCCAGCATTTT CASSPQMTGNQPQHF
. TRBJ2-7 TRBV4-2 . TGTGCCAGCAGCCAAAACTCCGGGACTCGCATCTACGAGCAGTACTTC CASSQNSGTRIYEQYF
. TRBJ2-1 TRBV20-1 . TGCAGTGCTAGAGGGGGCCGGGAGCAGTTCTTC CSARGGREQFF
. TRBJ2-1 TRBV30 . TGTGCCTGGAGTCTGTTCAGTACGGGGGATGAGCAGTTCTTC CAWSLFSTGDEQFF
. TRBJ2-1 TRBV11-3 TRBD2 TGTGCCAGCAGCTCTAGCGGGAGCCTCAATGAGCAGTTCTTC CASSSSGSLNEQFF
. TRBJ2-5 TRBV4-1 . TGCGCCAGCAGCCGCGGCTTTCAAGAGACCCAGTACTTC CASSRGFQETQYF
. TRBJ2-3 TRBV5-1 . TGCGCCAGCAGCTTGTCTCTCGGCACAGATACGCAGTATTTT CASSLSLGTDTQYF
. TRBJ1-4 TRBV5-6 TRBD1 TGTGCCAGCAGCACCGGGACAGGGTTTGCAACTAATGAAAAACTGTTTTTT CASSTGTGFATNEKLFF
. TRBJ2-7 TRBV11-2 TRBD2 TGTGCCAGCAGCGCTGGGACTAGCGGGGGTTCGGACGAGCAGTACTTC CASSAGTSGGSDEQYF
. TRBJ2-7 TRBV21-1 . TGTGCCAGCAACAGGGTAGGCTCCTACGAGCAGTACTTC CASNRVGSYEQYF
. TRBJ2-5 TRBV13 . TGTGCCAGCAGCTTAGGCCGGTGGAGGCGGCAAGAGACCCAGTACTTC CASSLGRWRRQETQYF
once TRBJ2-1 TRBV6-5 TRBD1 TGTGCCAGCAAGACGACAGGGCCTGACAATGAGCAGTTCTTC CASKTTGPDNEQFF
. TRBJ2-1 TRBV7-2 TRBD2 TGTGCCAGCAGCCAAGGACTAGCGGGTTCCCCCTACAATGAGCAGTTCTTC CASSQGLAGSPYNEQFF
. TRBJ1-4 TRBV4-3 . TGCGCCAGCAGCCTAGGCGAAAAACTGTTTTTT CASSLGEKLFF
. TRBJ2-5 TRBV11-2 . TGTGCCAGCAGGGGGGGACTGCACCAAGGGACCCAGTACTTC CASRGGLHQGTQYF
. TRBJ1-1 TRBV6-1 . TGTGCCAGCAGTGAATCCCGGGTTCCGAACACTGAAGCTTTCTTT CASSESRVPNTEAFF
. TRBJ2-7 TRBV11-2 . TGTGCCAGCAGCTTAGATCTCCAACCCTACGAGCAGTACTTC CASSLDLQPYEQYF
. TRBJ1-1 TRBV2 . TGTGCCAGCAGCCTCGTAGGGGAGGAGAACACTGAAGCTTTCTTT CASSLVGEENTEAFF
. TRBJ2-5 TRBV7-9 . TGTGCCAGCAGCATTACGTTCCGGTGGTCCCAAGAGACCCAGTACTTC CASSITFRWSQETQYF
once TRBJ2-2 TRBV28 TRBD2 TGTGCCAGCAGTTTAGGGTCGCTAGCGGCAAACACCGGGGAGCTGTTTTTT CASSLGSLAANTGELFF
. TRBJ2-7 TRBV27 . TGTGCCAGCAGCCGGGACTCCCGCTACGAGCAGTACTTC CASSRDSRYEQYF
once TRBJ1-3 TRBV6-1 . TGTGCCAGCAGGGGCAGGGGAAACACCATATATTTT CASRGRGNTIYF
. TRBJ2-1 TRBV27 TRBD1 TGTGCCAGCAGCTTACAGGGGGCCGGGAATGAGCAGTTCTTC CASSLQGAGNEQFF
. TRBJ1-1 TRBV4-1 . TGCGCCAGCAGCCAGAAGACAGCTAACACTGAAGCTTTCTTT CASSQKTANTEAFF
. TRBJ2-5 TRBV6-5 TRBD2 TGTGCCACAGGACTAGCGGGAGGGACCCAAGAGACCCAGTACTTC CATGLAGGTQETQYF
. TRBJ2-5 TRBV10-3 . TGTGCCATCGGGCAGGGAGAGACCCAGTACTTC CAIGQGETQYF
once TRBJ2-1 TRBV25-1 TRBD2 TGTGCCAGCAGTGAATCTCAGCGGGAGCCGTACAATGAGCAGTTCTTC CASSESQREPYNEQFF
once TRBJ2-7 TRBV4-1 . TGCGCCAGCAGCGAGGAGCCAGAATACGAGCAGTACTTC CASSEEPEYEQYF
. TRBJ1-2 TRBV2 . TGTGCCTCCCGAGGAAACCGGAATGGCTACACCTTC CASRGNRNGYTF
. TRBJ1-4 TRBV15 . TGTGCCACCAGGAGAGGGCTTATTAAAAGAACTAATGAAAAACTGTTTTTT CATRRGLIKRTNEKLFF
. TRBJ2-7 TRBV29-1 TRBD1 TGCAGCGTTGAATGGGCCGGGACAGGGGACTACGAGCAGTACTTC CSVEWAGTGDYEQYF
once TRBJ2-7 TRBV7-8 . TGTGCCAGCAGCTTGGAGGCCGCAACACCCTACGAGCAGTACTTC CASSLEAATPYEQYF
. TRBJ2-2 TRBV6-6 . TGTGCCAGCAGTTACATAATGGGGAACACCGGGGAGCTGTTTTTT CASSYIMGNTGELFF
. TRBJ1-3 TRBV6-6 . TGTGCCAGCACCGACTTTCCGGGGACTTCTGGAAACACCATATATTTT CASTDFPGTSGNTIYF
. TRBJ2-6 TRBV4-1 TRBD1 TGCGCCAGCAGCCTAACACCGGGACAGGTATCTGGGGCCAACGTCCTGACTTTC CASSLTPGQVSGANVLTF
. TRBJ2-7 TRBV10-3 TRBD1 TGTGCCATCCTTGACAGGCTACAGGGGGAGCAGTACTTC CAILDRLQGEQYF
. TRBJ2-7 TRBV2 . TGTGCCAGCAGGTTTGAACCAGGACACACCTACGAGCAGTACTTC CASRFEPGHTYEQYF
. TRBJ1-5 TRBV28 . TGTGCCAGCAGTTTATTGGATTGGGGTAGCAATCAGCCCCAGCATTTT CASSLLDWGSNQPQHF
. TRBJ2-2 TRBV11-2 TRBD2 TGTGCCAGCAGCCCAGCCCCTAGCGGGAGGGCCCTGGGCGGGGAGCTGTTTTTT CASSPAPSGRALGGELFF
. TRBJ2-5 TRBV12-5 . TGTGCTAGTGGTTCCTCTCGGGACCCGCAAGAGACCCAGTACTTC CASGSSRDPQETQYF
. TRBJ2-7 TRBV9 . TGTGCCAGCAGCGAAATGGGAAATACCTACGAGCAGTACTTC CASSEMGNTYEQYF
. TRBJ1-4 TRBV4-3 . TGCGCCAGCAGCCCTTATAGGGAGGAAAAACTGTTTTTT CASSPYREEKLFF
. TRBJ2-1 TRBV13 TRBD2 TGTGCCAGCAGCTCGCTAGCGGGCTCCCCCTACAATGAGCAGTTCTTC CASSSLAGSPYNEQFF